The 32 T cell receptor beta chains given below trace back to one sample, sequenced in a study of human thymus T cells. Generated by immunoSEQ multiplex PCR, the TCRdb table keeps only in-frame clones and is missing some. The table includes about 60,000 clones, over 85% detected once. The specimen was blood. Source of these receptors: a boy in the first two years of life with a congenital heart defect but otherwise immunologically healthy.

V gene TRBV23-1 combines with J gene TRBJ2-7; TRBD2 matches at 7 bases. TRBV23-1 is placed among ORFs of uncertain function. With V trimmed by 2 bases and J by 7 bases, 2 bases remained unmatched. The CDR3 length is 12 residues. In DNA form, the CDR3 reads TGCGCCAGCAGTCAAGCGGGAGAGGAGCAGTACTTC. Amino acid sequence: CASSQAGEEQYF.

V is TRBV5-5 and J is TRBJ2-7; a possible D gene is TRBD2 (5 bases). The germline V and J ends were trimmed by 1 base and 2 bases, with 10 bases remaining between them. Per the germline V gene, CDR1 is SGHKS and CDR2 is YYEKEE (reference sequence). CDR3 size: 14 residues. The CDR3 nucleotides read TGTGCCAGCAGCTTGTTAGCGAGGGCCTACGAGCAGTACTTC. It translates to CASSLLARAYEQYF.

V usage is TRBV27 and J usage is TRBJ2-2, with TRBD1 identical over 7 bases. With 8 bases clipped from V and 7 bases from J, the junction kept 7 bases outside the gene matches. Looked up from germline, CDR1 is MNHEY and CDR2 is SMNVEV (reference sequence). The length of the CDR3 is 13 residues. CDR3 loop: CASGRQGGGELFF. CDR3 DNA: TGTGCCAGCGGACGACAGGGCGGCGGGGAGCTGTTTTTT.

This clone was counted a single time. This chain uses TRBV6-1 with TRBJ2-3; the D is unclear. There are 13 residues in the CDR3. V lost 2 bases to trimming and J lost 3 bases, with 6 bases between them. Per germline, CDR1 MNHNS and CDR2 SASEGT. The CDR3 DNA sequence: TGTGCCAGCAGTGAACGAGCTACAGATACGCAGTATTTT. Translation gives CASSERATDTQYF.

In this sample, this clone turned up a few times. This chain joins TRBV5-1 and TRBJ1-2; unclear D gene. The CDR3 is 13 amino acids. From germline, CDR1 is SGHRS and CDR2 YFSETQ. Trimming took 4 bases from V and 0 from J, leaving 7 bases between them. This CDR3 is CASSTVANYGYTF. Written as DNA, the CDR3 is TGCGCCAGCAGCACAGTAGCTAACTATGGCTACACCTTC.

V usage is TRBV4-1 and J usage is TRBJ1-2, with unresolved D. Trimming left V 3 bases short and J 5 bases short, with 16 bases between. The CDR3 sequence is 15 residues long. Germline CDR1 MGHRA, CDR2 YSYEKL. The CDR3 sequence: CASSQIRVEGYGYTF. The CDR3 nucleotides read TGCGCCAGCAGCCAGATTAGGGTGGAAGGTTATGGCTACACCTTC.

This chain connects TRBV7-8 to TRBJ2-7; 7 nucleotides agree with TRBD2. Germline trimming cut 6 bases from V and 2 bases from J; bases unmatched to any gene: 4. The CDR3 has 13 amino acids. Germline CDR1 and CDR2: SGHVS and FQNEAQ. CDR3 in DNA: TGTGCCAGCAGACCCGGGGGGACCTACGAGCAGTACTTC. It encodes CASRPGGTYEQYF.

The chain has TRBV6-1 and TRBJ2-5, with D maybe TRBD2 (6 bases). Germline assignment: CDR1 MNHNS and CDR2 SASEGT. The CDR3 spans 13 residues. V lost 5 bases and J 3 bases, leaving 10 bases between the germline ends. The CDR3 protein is CASSTREKETQYF. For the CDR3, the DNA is TGTGCCAGCAGTACCCGGGAGAAAGAGACCCAGTACTTC.

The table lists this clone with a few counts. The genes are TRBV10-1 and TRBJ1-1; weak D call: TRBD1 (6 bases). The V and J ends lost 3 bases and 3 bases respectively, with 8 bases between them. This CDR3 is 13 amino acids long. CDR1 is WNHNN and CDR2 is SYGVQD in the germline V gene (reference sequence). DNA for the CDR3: TGCGCCAGCAGTGATACAGGGCACACTGAAGCTTTCTTT. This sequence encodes CASSDTGHTEAFF.

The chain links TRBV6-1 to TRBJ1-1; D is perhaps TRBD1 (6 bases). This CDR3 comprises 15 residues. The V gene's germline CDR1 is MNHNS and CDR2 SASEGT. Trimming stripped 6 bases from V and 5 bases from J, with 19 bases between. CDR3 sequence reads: CASRPGEYRNTEAFF. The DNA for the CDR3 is TGTGCCAGCAGACCAGGGGAGTACCGCAATACTGAAGCTTTCTTT.

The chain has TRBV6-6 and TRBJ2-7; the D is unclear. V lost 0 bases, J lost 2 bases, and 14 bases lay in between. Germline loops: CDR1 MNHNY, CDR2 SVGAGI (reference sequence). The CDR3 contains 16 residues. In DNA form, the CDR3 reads TGTGCCAGCAGTTACTCTGTCTGGCCCGGCGCCTACGAGCAGTACTTC. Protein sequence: CASSYSVWPGAYEQYF.

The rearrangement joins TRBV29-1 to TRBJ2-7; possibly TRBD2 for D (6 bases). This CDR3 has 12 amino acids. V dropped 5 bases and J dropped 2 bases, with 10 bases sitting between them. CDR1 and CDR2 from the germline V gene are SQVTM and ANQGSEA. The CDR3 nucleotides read TGCAGCGTTTTAGCGGTTACCTACGAGCAGTACTTC. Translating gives CSVLAVTYEQYF.

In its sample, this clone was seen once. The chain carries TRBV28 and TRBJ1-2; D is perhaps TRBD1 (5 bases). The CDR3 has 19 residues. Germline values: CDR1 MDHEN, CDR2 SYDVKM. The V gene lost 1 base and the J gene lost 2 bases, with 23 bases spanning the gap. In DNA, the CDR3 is TGTGCCAGCAGTTTATCCTCCCTTTTTGTCAGAGGGACCAACTATGGCTACACCTTC. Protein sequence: CASSLSSLFVRGTNYGYTF.

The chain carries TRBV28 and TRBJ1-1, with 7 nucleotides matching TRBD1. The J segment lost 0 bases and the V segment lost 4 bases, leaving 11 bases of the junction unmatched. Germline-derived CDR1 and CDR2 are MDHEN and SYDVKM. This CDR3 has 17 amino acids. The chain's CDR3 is CASSSIRQGIMNTEAFF. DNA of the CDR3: TGTGCCAGCAGTTCTATCCGACAGGGAATAATGAACACTGAAGCTTTCTTT.

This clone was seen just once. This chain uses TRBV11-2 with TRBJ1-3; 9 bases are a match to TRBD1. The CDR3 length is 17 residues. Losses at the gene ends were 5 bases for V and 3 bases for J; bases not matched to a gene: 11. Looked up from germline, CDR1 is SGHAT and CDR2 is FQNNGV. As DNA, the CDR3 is TGTGCCAGCAGCCCCCGGGACAGGGAATATATTGGAAACACCATATATTTT. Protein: CASSPRDREYIGNTIYF.

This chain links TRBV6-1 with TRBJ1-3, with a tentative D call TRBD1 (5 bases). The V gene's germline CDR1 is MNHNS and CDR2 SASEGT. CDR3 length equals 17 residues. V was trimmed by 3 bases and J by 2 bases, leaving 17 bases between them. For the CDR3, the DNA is TGTGCCAGCAGTGAGTTATTTAGGGGAAAACCTGGAAACACCATATATTTT. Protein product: CASSELFRGKPGNTIYF.

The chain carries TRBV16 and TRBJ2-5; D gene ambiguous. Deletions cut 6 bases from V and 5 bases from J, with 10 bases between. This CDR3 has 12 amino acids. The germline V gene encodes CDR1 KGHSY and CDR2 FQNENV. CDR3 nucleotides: TGTGCCAGCAGTTACGATGGGGAGACCCAGTACTTC. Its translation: CASSYDGETQYF.

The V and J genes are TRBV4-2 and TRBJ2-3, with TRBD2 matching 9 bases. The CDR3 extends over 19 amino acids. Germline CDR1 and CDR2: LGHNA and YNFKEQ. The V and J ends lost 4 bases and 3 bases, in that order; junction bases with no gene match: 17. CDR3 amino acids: CASSRPYPRDSGGTDTQYF. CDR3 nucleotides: TGTGCCAGCAGCCGCCCATATCCCAGGGATAGCGGGGGAACAGATACGCAGTATTTT.

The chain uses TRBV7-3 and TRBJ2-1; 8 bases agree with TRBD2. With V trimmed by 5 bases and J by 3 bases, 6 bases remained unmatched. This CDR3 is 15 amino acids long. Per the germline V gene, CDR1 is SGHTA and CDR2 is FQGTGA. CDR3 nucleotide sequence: TGTGCCAGCAGCCCTGGCCTAGCGGGCTACAATGAGCAGTTCTTC. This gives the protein CASSPGLAGYNEQFF. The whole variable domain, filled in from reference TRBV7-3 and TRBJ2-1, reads GAGVSQTPSNKVTEKGKYVELRCDPISGHTALYWYRQSLGQGPEFLIYFQGTGAADDSGLPNDRFFAVRPEGSVSTLKIQRTERGDSAVYLCASSPGLAGYNEQFFGPGTRLTVL.

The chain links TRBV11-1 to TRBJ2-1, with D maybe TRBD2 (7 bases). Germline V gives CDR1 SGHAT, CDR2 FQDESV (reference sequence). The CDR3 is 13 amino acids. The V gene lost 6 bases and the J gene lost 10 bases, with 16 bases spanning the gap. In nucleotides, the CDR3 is TGTGCCAGCAGTCCTGGGGGGGCCAGGGAGCAGTTCTTC. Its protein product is CASSPGGAREQFF.

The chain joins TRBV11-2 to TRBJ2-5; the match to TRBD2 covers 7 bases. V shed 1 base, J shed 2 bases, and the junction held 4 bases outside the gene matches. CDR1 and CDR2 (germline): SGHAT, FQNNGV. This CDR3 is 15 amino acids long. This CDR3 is CASSLGASGQETQYF. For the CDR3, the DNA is TGTGCCAGCAGCTTAGGAGCTAGCGGTCAAGAGACCCAGTACTTC.

In DNA form, the CDR3 reads TGTGCCAGCAGTTTCGGGGGCGGCTATGGCTACACCTTC. As protein: CASSFGGGYGYTF. The chain recombines TRBV28 with TRBJ1-2; a possible D gene is TRBD1 (6 bases). This CDR3 has 13 amino acids. Trimming shortened V by 3 bases and J by 4 bases, and 9 bases separated the two germline ends. CDR1 MDHEN and CDR2 SYDVKM come from the germline V gene.

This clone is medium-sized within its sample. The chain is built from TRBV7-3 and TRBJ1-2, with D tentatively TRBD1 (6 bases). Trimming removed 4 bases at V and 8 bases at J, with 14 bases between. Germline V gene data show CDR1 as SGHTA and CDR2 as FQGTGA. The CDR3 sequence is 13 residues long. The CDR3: CASSSAGEEGYTF. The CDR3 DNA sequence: TGTGCCAGCAGCTCGGCAGGGGAGGAGGGCTACACCTTC.

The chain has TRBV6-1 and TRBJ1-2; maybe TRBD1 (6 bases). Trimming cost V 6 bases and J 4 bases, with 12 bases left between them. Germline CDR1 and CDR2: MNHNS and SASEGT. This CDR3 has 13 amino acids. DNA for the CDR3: TGTGCCAGCAGGCCAGGGACATTCTATGGCTACACCTTC. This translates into CASRPGTFYGYTF.

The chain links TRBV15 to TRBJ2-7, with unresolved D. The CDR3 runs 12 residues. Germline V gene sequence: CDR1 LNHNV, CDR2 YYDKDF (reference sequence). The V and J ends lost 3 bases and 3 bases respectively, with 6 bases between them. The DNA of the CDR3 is TGTGCCACCAGCAGCGCAAACTACGAGCAGTACTTC. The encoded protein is CATSSANYEQYF. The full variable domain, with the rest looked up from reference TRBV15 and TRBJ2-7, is DAMVIQNPRYQVTQFGKPVTLSCSQTLNHNVMYWYQQKSSQAPKLLFHYYDKDFNNEADTPDNFQSRRPNTSFCFLDIRSPGLGDTAMYLCATSSANYEQYFGPGTRLTVT.

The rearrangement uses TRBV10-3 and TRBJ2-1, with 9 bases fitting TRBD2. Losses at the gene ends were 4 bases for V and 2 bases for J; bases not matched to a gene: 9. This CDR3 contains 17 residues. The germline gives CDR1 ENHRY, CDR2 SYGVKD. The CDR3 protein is CAISVRASGVTYNEQFF. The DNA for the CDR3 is TGTGCCATCAGTGTGAGGGCTAGCGGGGTTACCTACAATGAGCAGTTCTTC.

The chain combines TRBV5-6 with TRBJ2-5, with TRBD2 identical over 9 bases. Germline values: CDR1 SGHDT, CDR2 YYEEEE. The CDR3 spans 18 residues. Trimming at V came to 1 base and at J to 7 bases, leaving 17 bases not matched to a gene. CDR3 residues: CASSLRATSGGLSGTQYF. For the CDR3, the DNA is TGTGCCAGCAGCTTGAGAGCGACCAGCGGGGGGCTATCAGGGACCCAGTACTTC.

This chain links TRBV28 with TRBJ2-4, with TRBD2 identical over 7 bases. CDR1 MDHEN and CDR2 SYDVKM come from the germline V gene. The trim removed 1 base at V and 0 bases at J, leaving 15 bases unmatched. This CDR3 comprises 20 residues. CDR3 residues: CASSLSPTSPGSLAKNIQYF. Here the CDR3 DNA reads TGTGCCAGCAGTTTATCCCCGACTAGCCCGGGATCACTAGCCAAAAACATTCAGTACTTC.

The CDR3 is CSVGTGNYGYTF. The CDR3 nucleotides are TGCAGCGTTGGGACAGGGAACTATGGCTACACCTTC. The chain links TRBV29-1 to TRBJ1-2, with TRBD1 matching over 8 bases. The length of the CDR3 is 12 residues. V lost 4 bases, J lost 2 bases, and 0 bases stayed unmatched. Germline CDR1 and CDR2: SQVTM and ANQGSEA.

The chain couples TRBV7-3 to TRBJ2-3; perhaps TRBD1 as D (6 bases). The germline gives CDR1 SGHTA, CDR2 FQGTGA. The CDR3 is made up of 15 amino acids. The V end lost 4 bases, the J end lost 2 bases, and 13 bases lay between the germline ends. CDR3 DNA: TGTGCCAGCAGCTCTGACAGGTGGGCCACAGATACGCAGTATTTT. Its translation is CASSSDRWATDTQYF.

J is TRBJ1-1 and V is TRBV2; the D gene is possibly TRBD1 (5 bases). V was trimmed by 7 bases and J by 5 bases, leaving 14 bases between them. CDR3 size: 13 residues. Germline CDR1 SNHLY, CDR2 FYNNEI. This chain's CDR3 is CASMGVEGTEAFF. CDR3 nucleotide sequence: TGTGCCAGCATGGGGGTAGAGGGAACTGAAGCTTTCTTT. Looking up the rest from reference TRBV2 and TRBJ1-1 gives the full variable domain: EPEVTQTPSHQVTQMGQEVILRCVPISNHLYFYWYRQILGQKVEFLVSFYNNEISEKSEIFDDQFSVERPDGSNFTLKIRSTKLEDSAMYFCASMGVEGTEAFFGQGTRLTVV.

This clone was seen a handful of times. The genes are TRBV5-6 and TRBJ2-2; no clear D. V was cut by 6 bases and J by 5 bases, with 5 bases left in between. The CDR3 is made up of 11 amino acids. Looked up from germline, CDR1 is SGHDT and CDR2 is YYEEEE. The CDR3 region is CASTLTGELFF. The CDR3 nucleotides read TGTGCCAGCACCCTAACCGGGGAGCTGTTTTTT. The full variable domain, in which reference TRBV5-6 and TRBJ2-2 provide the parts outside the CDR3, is DAGVTQSPTHLIKTRGQQVTLRCSPKSGHDTVSWYQQALGQGPQFIFQYYEEEERQRGNFPDRFSGHQFPNYSSELNVNALLLGDSALYLCASTLTGELFFGEGSRLTVL.